This TCR beta chain appears in the sequencing data of a study of T cell repertoires in ileal Crohn's disease. In the study overall: Each sample's TCRB immunosequencing used five hundred nanograms of biopsy DNA. Findings of the study overall: Active smokers at surgery had more clonal expansions than non-smokers. High-frequency clones were more common in sorted CD8 than CD4 cells.

Of note for this clone: Its specificity is unknown.

The CDR3 sequence is 14 residues long. V shed 3 bases and J 4 bases; nucleotides not matched to a gene: 6. Germline V gives CDR1 SNHLY, CDR2 FYNNEI. Time point noted: proximal margin of the surgical specimen (macroscopically non-inflamed). Sequencing used immunoSEQ multiplex PCR; TCRdb keeps in-frame clones, though not all of them. Here the sample spans 6,500 or so clones, 74% being singletons. The chain has TRBV2 and TRBJ2-7; 7 positions agree with TRBD1. Material: ileal tissue. The receptor was derived from an adult with Crohn's disease. The CDR3 spells CASSDRGLGYEQYF. CDR3 bases: TGTGCCAGCAGTGATAGGGGGCTAGGGTACGAGCAGTACTTC.